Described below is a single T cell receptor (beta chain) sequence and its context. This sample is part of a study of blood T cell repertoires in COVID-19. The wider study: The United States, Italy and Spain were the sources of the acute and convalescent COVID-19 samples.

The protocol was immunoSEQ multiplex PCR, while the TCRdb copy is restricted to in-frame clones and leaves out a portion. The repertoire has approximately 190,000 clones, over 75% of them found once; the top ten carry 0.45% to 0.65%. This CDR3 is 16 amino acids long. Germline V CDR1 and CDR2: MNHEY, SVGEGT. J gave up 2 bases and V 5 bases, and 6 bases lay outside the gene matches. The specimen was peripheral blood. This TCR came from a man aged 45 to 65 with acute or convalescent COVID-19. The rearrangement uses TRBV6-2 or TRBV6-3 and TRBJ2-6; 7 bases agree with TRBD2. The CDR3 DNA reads TGTGCCAGCAGTCGGGACTACACCCCTGGGGCCAACGTCCTGACTTTC. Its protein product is CASSRDYTPGANVLTF.